Below are 22 T cell receptor beta chains sequenced from a single sample in a study of shared clonotypes between healthy human individuals. TCRdb's table, derived via immunoSEQ multiplex PCR, lists solely in-frame clones and lacks some. This table has about half a million clones, around 79% appearing once. The sequenced sample was PBMCs. The receptors here all came from a woman in her thirties or forties in good health. Some clones in this sample may be carry-over from other donors' samples.

The J gene is TRBJ1-5, the V gene TRBV30, with D perhaps matching TRBD1 (5 bases). Trimming left V 2 bases short and J 7 bases short, with 9 bases between. From germline, CDR1 is GTSNPN and CDR2 SVGIG (reference sequence). The CDR3 contains 12 residues. The CDR3 loop is CAWSWGDQPQHF. The DNA of the CDR3 is TGTGCCTGGAGTTGGGGCGACCAGCCCCAGCATTTT.

The rearrangement joins TRBV5-1 to TRBJ2-5; D possibly corresponds to TRBD1 (6 bases). CDR3 length: 13 amino acids. Trimming left V 2 bases short and J 4 bases short, with 9 bases between. Germline-derived CDR1 and CDR2 are SGHRS and YFSETQ. The CDR3 protein is CASSFQGSETQYF. The CDR3 region has the DNA TGCGCCAGCAGCTTTCAGGGGTCAGAGACCCAGTACTTC.

The CDR3 bases are TGTGCCACCTCCCCAATGATCGCCTACAATGAGCAGTTCTTC. The encoded protein is CATSPMIAYNEQFF. This rearrangement joins TRBV14 to TRBJ2-1; no definite D call. This CDR3 contains 14 residues. Germline assignment: CDR1 SGHDN and CDR2 FVKESK. Trimming left V 10 bases short and J 2 bases short, with 15 bases between.

The chain recombines TRBV5-5 with TRBJ2-2; D gene uncertain. V was shortened by 4 bases and J by 0 bases, with 13 bases between the two germline ends. The CDR3 loop spans 16 amino acids. CDR1 is SGHKS, CDR2 YYEKEE, per germline (reference sequence). The CDR3 nucleotides read TGTGCCAGCAGCATGCGATCTCTTACGAACACCGGGGAGCTGTTTTTT. Translated: CASSMRSLTNTGELFF.

The rearrangement joins TRBV5-4 to TRBJ1-2, with 7 positions matching TRBD1. CDR1 SGHNT and CDR2 YYREEE come from the germline V gene (reference sequence). The CDR3 contains 14 residues. The trim removed 4 bases at V and 5 bases at J, leaving 8 bases unmatched. The CDR3, as DNA: TGTGCCAGCAGCACAGGGGATCGTGCGTATGGCTACACCTTC. Its protein is CASSTGDRAYGYTF.

This chain joins TRBV9 and TRBJ2-1; D ambiguous. CDR1 and CDR2 (germline): SGDLS, YYNGEE. Trimming removed 0 bases from V and 0 bases from J, with 7 bases in between. The length of the CDR3 is 15 residues. CDR3 in amino acids: CASSVDSSSYNEQFF. Here the CDR3 DNA reads TGTGCCAGCAGCGTAGATAGTAGCTCCTACAATGAGCAGTTCTTC.

J is TRBJ2-7 and V is TRBV28, with 8 nucleotides matching TRBD1. This CDR3 is 14 amino acids long. V lost 5 bases and J lost 6; bases outside the gene matches: 9. Germline values: CDR1 MDHEN, CDR2 SYDVKM. CDR3 loop: CASSQDREEGEQYF. In DNA form, the CDR3 reads TGTGCCAGCAGTCAGGACAGGGAGGAAGGCGAGCAGTACTTC.

J is TRBJ2-5 and V is TRBV7-7; TRBD2 matches 9 bases. CDR1 is SSHAT and CDR2 is FNYEAQ in the germline V gene (reference sequence). J gave up 7 bases and V 1 base, and 13 bases lay outside the gene matches. The CDR3 contains 17 residues. The CDR3 region is CASSLVSGLAGTGTQYF. For the CDR3, the DNA is TGTGCCAGCAGCTTAGTATCAGGGCTAGCGGGAACTGGGACCCAGTACTTC.

This clone was recorded a few times. Other DNA sequences in the sample encode the same CDR3. V is TRBV2 and J is TRBJ1-1; TRBD1 agrees at 7 bases. Losses at the gene ends were 2 bases for V and 2 bases for J; bases not matched to a gene: 2. CDR1 is SNHLY and CDR2 is FYNNEI in the germline V gene. The CDR3 is made up of 14 amino acids. The CDR3 nucleotides read TGTGCCAGCAGTGAAAACAGGGGTAACACTGAAGCTTTCTTT. Amino acid sequence: CASSENRGNTEAFF.

The chain employs TRBV11-3 and TRBJ2-5; D is tentatively TRBD1 or TRBD2 (6 bases each). CDR3 length: 15 residues. From germline, CDR1 is SGHNT and CDR2 YENEEA. V dropped 5 bases and J dropped 0 bases, with 13 bases sitting between them. CDR3 coding DNA: TGTGCCAGCAGCCAAGGGGGGCGGTACCAAGAGACCCAGTACTTC. Translation: CASSQGGRYQETQYF.

This sequence joins TRBV5-1 and TRBJ2-2; 7 bases map to TRBD1. This CDR3 is built from 16 residues. J was trimmed by 6 bases and V by 4 bases; bases with no gene match: 12. CDR1 and CDR2 (germline): SGHRS, YFSETQ. The CDR3 reads CASSTSGQPYAGELFF. The CDR3 DNA reads as TGCGCCAGCAGCACCTCGGGACAGCCCTACGCCGGGGAGCTGTTTTTT.

The CDR3 protein is CASSPRLAGGWETQYF. As DNA, the CDR3 is TGTGCCAGCAGCCCTCGACTAGCGGGAGGATGGGAGACCCAGTACTTC. V is TRBV9 and J is TRBJ2-5; 13 bases line up with TRBD2. The CDR3 totals 16 residues. V dropped 4 bases and J dropped 5; count of bases not matched to a gene: 8. CDR1 and CDR2 (germline): SGDLS, YYNGEE. Filled out from reference TRBV9 and TRBJ2-5, the complete variable domain reads DSGVTQTPKHLITATGQRVTLRCSPRSGDLSVYWYQQSLDQGLQFLIQYYNGEERAKGNILERFSAQQFPDLHSELNLSSLELGDSALYFCASSPRLAGGWETQYFGPGTRLLVL.

The genes are TRBV27 and TRBJ2-1, with a possible D match to TRBD1 (5 bases). Germline assignment: CDR1 MNHEY and CDR2 SMNVEV (reference sequence). The CDR3 covers 15 residues. With 0 bases removed from V and 6 bases from J, the gap between germline ends came to 12 bases. The CDR3 nucleotides are TGTGCCAGCAGTTTATCGGGAAGGGGTAGCAATGAGCAGTTCTTC. This encodes CASSLSGRGSNEQFF.

V gene TRBV7-2 combines with J gene TRBJ2-5; no definite D call. V lost 1 base, J lost 5 bases, and 11 bases lay in between. The V gene's germline CDR1 is SGHTA and CDR2 FQGNSA. The CDR3 is made up of 14 amino acids. CDR3 DNA: TGTGCCAGCAGCTTAGTTCGGCAGTTGGAGACCCAGTACTTC. Its protein product is CASSLVRQLETQYF.

By sample share, this clone is medium-sized. The rearrangement joins TRBV10-2 to TRBJ2-1; D is unclear. Trimming took off 1 base at V and 6 bases at J, with 13 bases between the two ends. The CDR3 runs 15 residues. Looked up from germline, CDR1 is WSHSY and CDR2 is SAAADI. CDR3 in amino acids: CASSEYGLPLNEQFF. CDR3 nucleotides: TGCGCCAGCAGTGAGTATGGCTTGCCCCTCAATGAGCAGTTCTTC.

This chain uses TRBV19 with TRBJ2-3, with no clear D. V dropped 0 bases and J dropped 1 base, with 8 bases sitting between them. Germline values: CDR1 LNHDA, CDR2 SQIVND (reference sequence). CDR3 length: 15 amino acids. The CDR3, as DNA: TGTGCCAGTAGTATAGATGTACGACGCACAGATACGCAGTATTTT. Translated: CASSIDVRRTDTQYF.

V is TRBV15 and J is TRBJ1-4; D gene ambiguous. The CDR3 has 15 amino acids. CDR1 is LNHNV, CDR2 YYDKDF, per germline (reference sequence). With 3 bases removed from V and 0 bases from J, the gap between germline ends came to 8 bases. CDR3 DNA: TGTGCCACCAGCAGGGATCCCGCAACTAATGAAAAACTGTTTTTT. Its translation is CATSRDPATNEKLFF.

The chain combines TRBV30 with TRBJ1-1; 8 nucleotides agree with TRBD1. CDR3 size: 13 residues. CDR1 is GTSNPN and CDR2 is SVGIG in the germline V gene (reference sequence). After removal of 5 bases from V and 1 base from J, the junction contained 3 bases not matched to a gene. CDR3 coding DNA: TGTGCCTGGCAGGGACAGGAGAACACTGAAGCTTTCTTT. This gives the protein CAWQGQENTEAFF.

This chain links TRBV19 with TRBJ1-5; D call uncertain. This CDR3 spans 15 amino acids. The germline V and J ends were trimmed by 4 bases and 7 bases, with 17 bases remaining between them. CDR1 and CDR2 from the germline V gene are LNHDA and SQIVND (reference sequence). The CDR3 nucleotides are TGTGCCAGTAGTACCCGAAGAGGCGGTTTACAGCCCCAGCATTTT. It yields the protein CASSTRRGGLQPQHF.

The sample holds one count of this clone. The CDR3 DNA is TGTGCCAGCAGCTTACTCAGAGACAATTCACCCCTCCACTTT. Translated: CASSLLRDNSPLHF. The V call is TRBV7-8, the J call TRBJ1-6; D call uncertain. The CDR3 contains 14 residues. V shed 2 bases and J shed 7 bases, with 9 bases lying between them. The germline V gene has CDR1 SGHVS and CDR2 FQNEAQ. Together with reference TRBV7-8 and TRBJ1-6, the CDR3 gives the full variable domain: GAGVSQSPRYKVAKRGQDVALRCDPISGHVSLFWYQQALGQGPEFLTYFQNEAQLDKSGLPSDRFFAERPEGSVSTLKIQRTQQEDSAVYLCASSLLRDNSPLHFGNGTRLTVT.

V gene TRBV28 combines with J gene TRBJ1-5, with 10 nucleotides matching TRBD1. This CDR3 has 14 residues. The germline V gene encodes CDR1 MDHEN and CDR2 SYDVKM. V gave up 3 bases and J gave up 11 bases; unmatched junction bases: 7. CDR3 sequence reads: CASSLGQGRRTQHF. In DNA, the CDR3 is TGTGCCAGCAGTTTGGGACAGGGGAGAAGGACCCAGCATTTT.

The sample holds a few counts of this clone. The chain combines TRBV5-3 with TRBJ2-7; a weak D match, TRBD2 (6 bases). TRBV5-3 is assigned to the ORF class and has an uncertain function. V shed 0 bases and J shed 5 bases, with 21 bases lying between them. CDR3 size: 17 residues. CDR3 bases: TGTGCCAGAAGCTTGGAATGTGCGGGACGCCGATTCAACGAGCAGTACTTC. It translates to CARSLECAGRRFNEQYF.